What follows are 5 T cell receptor beta chains derived from one specimen sequenced in a study of sequential checkpoint blockade in melanoma. The treatment is: randomized to nivolumab then ipilimumab (arm A) or the reverse (arm B). This table comes from immunoSEQ multiplex PCR, and its TCRdb copy is limited to in-frame clones, with some not included. The table lists approximately 20,000 clones, around 30% of them singletons. The sample in question was tumor tissue (inferred from file names), obtained from a patient given nivolumab and ipilimumab in sequence. Receptors originate from a human donor with melanoma.

This clone was recorded a few times. This rearrangement joins TRBV6-7 to TRBJ1-5, with D perhaps TRBD1 (5 bases). TRBV6-7 is reported as an ORF; its role is uncertain. The V gene lost 1 base and the J gene lost 0 bases, with 10 bases spanning the gap. CDR3 length equals 16 residues. The CDR3 sequence: CASSYWQGYSNQPQHF. The DNA of the CDR3 is TGTGCCAGCAGTTACTGGCAGGGCTATAGCAATCAGCCCCAGCATTTT.

The chain joins TRBV30 to TRBJ1-5, with unresolved D. Germline CDR1 is GTSNPN and CDR2 is SVGIG (reference sequence). The CDR3 sequence is 11 residues long. V was cut by 5 bases and J by 9 bases, with 11 bases left in between. CDR3 loop: CAWASSGPQHF. The CDR3 nucleotides read TGTGCCTGGGCTTCGTCGGGGCCCCAGCATTTT.

The V call is TRBV11-3, the J call TRBJ2-5; a possible D gene is TRBD1 (6 bases). CDR1 SGHNT and CDR2 YENEEA come from the germline V gene. V was shortened by 1 base and J by 6 bases, with 18 bases between the two germline ends. CDR3 length: 16 residues. DNA of the CDR3: TGTGCCAGCAGCTTAGGCGGACAGAGCCTATTGAAGACCCAGTACTTC. It specifies CASSLGGQSLLKTQYF.

The chain joins TRBV6-8 to TRBJ2-1; a weak D match, TRBD2 (6 bases). V gave up 2 bases and J gave up 7 bases, with 15 bases separating them. Germline assignment: CDR1 MNHGY and CDR2 SAAAGT. CDR3 size: 15 residues. CDR3 amino acids: CASSYGDFLGNEQFF. The DNA of the CDR3 is TGTGCCAGCAGTTACGGGGACTTTCTAGGGAATGAGCAGTTCTTC.

The genes are TRBV18 and TRBJ1-1, with a possible D match to TRBD1 (5 bases). Germline lookup yields CDR1 KGHSH and CDR2 LQKENI. Trimming cost V 4 bases and J 4 bases, with 13 bases left between them. This CDR3 has 14 residues. The chain's CDR3 is CASSLSTGGTEAFF. The CDR3, as DNA: TGTGCCAGCTCACTTTCCACCGGGGGCACTGAAGCTTTCTTT. Using reference TRBV18 and TRBJ1-1 for the parts outside the CDR3, the full variable domain is NAGVMQNPRHLVRRRGQEARLRCSPMKGHSHVYWYRQLPEEGLKFMVYLQKENIIDESGMPKERFSAEFPKEGPSILRIQQVVRGDSAAYFCASSLSTGGTEAFFGQGTRLTVV.